These T cell receptor beta chains were read from a single sample in a study of cytomegalovirus exposure and HLA in healthy donors. Clones were read by immunoSEQ multiplex PCR, and TCRdb kept only the in-frame ones, dropping some. This sample yields approximately 130,000 clones, of which 75% to 85% are seen a single time; around 1.2% belongs to the top ten. The sequencing input was PBMCs. Receptors originate from a girl aged 2 to 10 in good health and CMV-seronegative. Both conserved end residues are part of each CDR3. D genes are given only for firm matches. The listing skips clone size in some rows; elsewhere it reads once, few, many or a size class.

clone_size	d_call	j_call	v_call	cdr3_nt	cdr3_aa
few	TRBD1	TRBJ1-1	TRBV5-4	TGTGCCAGCAGCTCATACAGGGGGAAGAACACTGAAGCTTTCTTT	CASSSYRGKNTEAFF
NA	NA	TRBJ2-7	TRBV5-8	TGTGCCAGCAGCTTGCTACCGGGTGGGAGCTACGAGCAGTACTTC	CASSLLPGGSYEQYF
NA	NA	TRBJ2-7	TRBV27	TGTGCCAGCAGCGGCCCTCCGGGACTCCCCCCTTACGAGCAGTACTTC	CASSGPPGLPPYEQYF
NA	TRBD1	TRBJ2-2	TRBV4-1	TGCGCCAGCAGCCATCAACGGACAGGGGAGAACACCGGGGAGCTGTTTTTT	CASSHQRTGENTGELFF
NA	TRBD1	TRBJ1-2	TRBV7-9	TGTGCCAGCAGCGGGACAGGGGACTTCTATGGCTACACCTTC	CASSGTGDFYGYTF
few	TRBD1	TRBJ1-2	TRBV30	TGTGCCTGCCCCGACAGGGGTGACGGCTACACCTTC	CACPDRGDGYTF
NA	TRBD2	TRBJ2-6	TRBV4-1	TGCGCCAGCAGCCCATACATAGTAGCGGGAGGGCAAGGCTCTGGGGCCAACGTCCTGACTTTC	CASSPYIVAGGQGSGANVLTF
NA	NA	TRBJ1-4	TRBV6-5	TGTGCCAGCAGTTACGGGGGGAACCCCAATGAAAAACTGTTTTTT	CASSYGGNPNEKLFF
NA	TRBD1	TRBJ1-1	TRBV19	TGTGCCAGTACCCCGGACAGGACCCTGAACACTGAAGCTTTCTTT	CASTPDRTLNTEAFF
NA	TRBD2	TRBJ2-1	TRBV9	TGTGCCAGCAGCGCACGTAGCGGGAGAGGTATCAATGAGCAGTTCTTC	CASSARSGRGINEQFF
NA	TRBD1	TRBJ2-1	TRBV9	TGTGCCAGCAGAAGCCGGGACAGGGACAATGAGCAGTTCTTC	CASRSRDRDNEQFF
NA	NA	TRBJ2-2	TRBV5-1	TGCGCCAGCAGTCATTTCACTGACTTCACCGGGGAGCTGTTTTTT	CASSHFTDFTGELFF
NA	NA	TRBJ1-2	TRBV10-3	TGTGCCATCAGTGAGGGGGCAGACTATGGCTACACCTTC	CAISEGADYGYTF
NA	TRBD1	TRBJ2-3	TRBV29-1	TGCAGCGTTTTTCACCGGGACAGGGATAGCACAGATACGCAGTATTTT	CSVFHRDRDSTDTQYF
NA	NA	TRBJ2-7	TRBV4-1	TGCGCCAGCAGCCGCGAATACGGGAGCTCCTACGAGCAGTACTTC	CASSREYGSSYEQYF
NA	NA	TRBJ2-5	TRBV14	TGTGCCAGCAGCCAAGAGCCAGCCCCGGAGGAGACCCAGTACTTC	CASSQEPAPEETQYF
once	NA	TRBJ2-7	TRBV30	TGTGCCTGGAGGTCTCCTTTTTTGAATAGCTACGAGCAGTACTTC	CAWRSPFLNSYEQYF
NA	TRBD2	TRBJ2-1	TRBV27	TGTGCCAGCAGTTCCCATACTAGCGGGGGGTACAATGAGCAGTTCTTC	CASSSHTSGGYNEQFF
few	NA	TRBJ2-3	TRBV5-6	TGTGCCAGCAGCTTGGGAGGCATCGGGACAGATACGCAGTATTTT	CASSLGGIGTDTQYF
NA	NA	TRBJ1-4	TRBV18	TGTGCCAGCTCACCTCCAGGGGCAAATGAAAAACTGTTTTTT	CASSPPGANEKLFF
NA	NA	TRBJ1-2	TRBV30	TGTGCCTGGAGCCCTTACGGGGAAGGCTACACCTTC	CAWSPYGEGYTF
NA	NA	TRBJ2-7	TRBV7-8	TGTGCCAGCAGCTTCCAGGGGCTTGGGTCCTACGAGCAGTACTTC	CASSFQGLGSYEQYF
NA	TRBD2	TRBJ2-1	TRBV5-6	TGTGCCAGCAGAGAGGGACTAGCTGGTGAGCAGTTCTTC	CASREGLAGEQFF
NA	TRBD2	TRBJ2-1	TRBV6-1	TGTGCCAGCATGGTGGGAACTAGCGGCAATGAGCAGTTCTTC	CASMVGTSGNEQFF
NA	TRBD2	TRBJ2-2	TRBV19	TGTGCCAGTACCGAATGGGGGAGGGGTAACACCGGGGAGCTGTTTTTT	CASTEWGRGNTGELFF
NA	NA	TRBJ1-2	TRBV7-2	TGTGCCAGCAGCTTAGACCCCCCCCCGAGCGACTATGGCTACACCTTC	CASSLDPPPSDYGYTF
NA	NA	TRBJ1-2	TRBV28	TGTGCCAGCAGCCCCTCCCATACGGGAAACTATGGCTACACCTTC	CASSPSHTGNYGYTF
NA	TRBD1	TRBJ2-1	TRBV27	TGTGCCAGCAGTTTACGGGGACAGCCTAACAATGAGCAGTTCTTC	CASSLRGQPNNEQFF
NA	TRBD2	TRBJ2-1	TRBV29-1	TGCAGCGGACATAGCGGGAGTAGCTCCTACAATGAGCAGTTCTTC	CSGHSGSSSYNEQFF
NA	NA	TRBJ1-5	TRBV21-1	TGTGCCAGCAGCACCCGGGAACCCGGGGAACCAGACAAAAATCAGCCCCAGCATTTT	CASSTREPGEPDKNQPQHF